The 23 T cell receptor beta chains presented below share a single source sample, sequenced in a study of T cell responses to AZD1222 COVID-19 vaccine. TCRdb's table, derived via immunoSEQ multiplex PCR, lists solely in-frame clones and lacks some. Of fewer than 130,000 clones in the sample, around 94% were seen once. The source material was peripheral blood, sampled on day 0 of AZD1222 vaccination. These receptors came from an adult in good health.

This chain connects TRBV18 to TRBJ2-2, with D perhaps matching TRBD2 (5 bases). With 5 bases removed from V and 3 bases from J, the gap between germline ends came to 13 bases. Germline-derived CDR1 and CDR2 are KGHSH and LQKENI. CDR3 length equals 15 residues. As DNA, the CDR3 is TGTGCCAGCTCAGAAACGGGGAGTGACACCGGGGAGCTGTTTTTT. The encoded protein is CASSETGSDTGELFF.

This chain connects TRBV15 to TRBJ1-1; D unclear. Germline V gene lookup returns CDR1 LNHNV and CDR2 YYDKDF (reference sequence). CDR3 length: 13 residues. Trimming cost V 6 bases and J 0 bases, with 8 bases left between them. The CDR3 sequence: CATRATVNTEAFF. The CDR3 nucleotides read TGTGCCACCAGGGCGACGGTGAACACTGAAGCTTTCTTT.

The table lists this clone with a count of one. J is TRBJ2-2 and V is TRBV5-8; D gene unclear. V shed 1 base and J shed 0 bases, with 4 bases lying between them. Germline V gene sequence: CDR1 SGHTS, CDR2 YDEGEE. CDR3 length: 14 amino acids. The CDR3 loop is CASSLPTNTGELFF. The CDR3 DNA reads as TGTGCCAGCAGCTTGCCTACGAACACCGGGGAGCTGTTTTTT.

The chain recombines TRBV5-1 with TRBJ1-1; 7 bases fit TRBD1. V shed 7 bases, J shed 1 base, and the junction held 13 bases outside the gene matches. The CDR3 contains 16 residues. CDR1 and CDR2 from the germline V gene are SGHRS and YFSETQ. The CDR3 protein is CASADSDRAKNTEAFF. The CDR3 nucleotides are TGCGCCAGCGCGGACTCCGACAGGGCCAAGAACACTGAAGCTTTCTTT.

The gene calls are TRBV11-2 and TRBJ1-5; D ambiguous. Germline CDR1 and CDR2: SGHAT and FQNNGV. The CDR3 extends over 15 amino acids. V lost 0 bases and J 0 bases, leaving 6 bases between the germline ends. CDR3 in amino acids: CASSLDGHSNQPQHF. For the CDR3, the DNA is TGTGCCAGCAGCTTAGATGGGCATAGCAATCAGCCCCAGCATTTT.

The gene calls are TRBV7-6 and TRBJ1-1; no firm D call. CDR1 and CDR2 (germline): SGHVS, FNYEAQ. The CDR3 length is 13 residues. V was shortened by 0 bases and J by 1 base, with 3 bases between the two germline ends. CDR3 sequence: CASSLAANTEAFF. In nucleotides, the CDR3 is TGTGCCAGCAGCTTAGCAGCGAACACTGAAGCTTTCTTT.

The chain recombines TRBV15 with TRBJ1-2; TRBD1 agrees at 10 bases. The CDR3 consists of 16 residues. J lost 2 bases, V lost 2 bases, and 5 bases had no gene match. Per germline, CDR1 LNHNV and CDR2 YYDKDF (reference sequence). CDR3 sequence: CATSRWDRGENYGYTF. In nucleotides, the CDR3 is TGTGCCACCAGCAGATGGGACAGGGGCGAGAACTATGGCTACACCTTC.

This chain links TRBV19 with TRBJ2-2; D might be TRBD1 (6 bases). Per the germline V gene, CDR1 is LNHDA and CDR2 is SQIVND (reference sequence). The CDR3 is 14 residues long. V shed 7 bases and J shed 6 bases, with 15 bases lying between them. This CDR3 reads CASTSRGSAGELFF. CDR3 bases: TGTGCCAGTACAAGCAGGGGAAGCGCCGGGGAGCTGTTTTTT.

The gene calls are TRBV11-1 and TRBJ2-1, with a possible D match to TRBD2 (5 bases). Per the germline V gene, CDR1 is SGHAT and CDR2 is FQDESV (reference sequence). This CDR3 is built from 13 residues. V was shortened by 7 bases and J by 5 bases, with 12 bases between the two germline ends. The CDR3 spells CASTRDRDNEQFF. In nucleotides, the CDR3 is TGTGCCAGCACACGGGATCGGGACAATGAGCAGTTCTTC.

The CDR3 protein is CASTDGGSGNTIYF. In DNA, the CDR3 is TGTGCCAGCACAGATGGAGGCTCTGGAAACACCATATATTTT. The chain is built from TRBV6-5 and TRBJ1-3; D is uncertain. Germline-derived CDR1 and CDR2 are MNHEY and SVGAGI. The CDR3 is made up of 14 amino acids. V lost 7 bases to trimming and J lost 0 bases, with 10 bases between them.

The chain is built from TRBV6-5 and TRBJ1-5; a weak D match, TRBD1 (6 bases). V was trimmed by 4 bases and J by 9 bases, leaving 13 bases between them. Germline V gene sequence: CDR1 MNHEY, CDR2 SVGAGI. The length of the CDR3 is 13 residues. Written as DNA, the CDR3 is TGTGCCAGCAGTTTGGACAGTTTTGGGCCCCAGCATTTT. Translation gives CASSLDSFGPQHF.

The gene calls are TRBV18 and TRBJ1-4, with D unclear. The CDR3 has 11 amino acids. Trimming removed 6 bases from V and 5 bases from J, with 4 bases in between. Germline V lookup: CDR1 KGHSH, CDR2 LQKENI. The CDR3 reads CASSLNEKLFF. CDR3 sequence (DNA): TGTGCCAGCTCTCTAAATGAAAAACTGTTTTTT.

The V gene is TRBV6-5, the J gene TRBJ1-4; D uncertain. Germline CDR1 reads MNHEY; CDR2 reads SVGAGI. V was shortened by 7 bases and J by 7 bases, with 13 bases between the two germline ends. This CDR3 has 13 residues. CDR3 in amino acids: CASNPVFGEKLFF. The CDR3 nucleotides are TGTGCCAGCAATCCGGTATTCGGTGAAAAACTGTTTTTT.

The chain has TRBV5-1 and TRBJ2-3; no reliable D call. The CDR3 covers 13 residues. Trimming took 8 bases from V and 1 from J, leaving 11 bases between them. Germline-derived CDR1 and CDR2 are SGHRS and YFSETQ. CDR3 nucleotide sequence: TGCGCCAGTTTCTCACCAGGCACAGATACGCAGTATTTT. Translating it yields CASFSPGTDTQYF.

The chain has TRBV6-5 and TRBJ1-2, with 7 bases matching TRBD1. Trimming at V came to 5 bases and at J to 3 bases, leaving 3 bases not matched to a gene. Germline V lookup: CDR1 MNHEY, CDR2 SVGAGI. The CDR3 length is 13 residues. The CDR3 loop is CASSLQGYYGYTF. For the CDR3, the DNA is TGTGCCAGCAGTCTACAGGGGTACTATGGCTACACCTTC.

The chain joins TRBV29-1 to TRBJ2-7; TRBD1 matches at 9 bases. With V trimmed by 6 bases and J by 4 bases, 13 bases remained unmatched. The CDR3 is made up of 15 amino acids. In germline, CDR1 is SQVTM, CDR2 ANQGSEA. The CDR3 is CSVLILGTGSYEQYF. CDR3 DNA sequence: TGCAGCGTATTAATCCTCGGGACAGGGAGTTACGAGCAGTACTTC.

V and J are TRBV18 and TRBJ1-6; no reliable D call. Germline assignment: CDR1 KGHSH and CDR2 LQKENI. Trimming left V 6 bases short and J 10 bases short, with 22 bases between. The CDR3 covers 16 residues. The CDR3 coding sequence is TGTGCCAGCTCGCCCTTAGCTGGGAAACCCCACTCACCCCTCCACTTT. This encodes CASSPLAGKPHSPLHF.

The CDR3 loop reads CASSPEGGKSTQYF. CDR3 DNA sequence: TGTGCCAGCAGTCCGGAGGGAGGAAAAAGTACGCAGTATTTT. V usage is TRBV2 and J usage is TRBJ2-3; a possible D gene is TRBD2 (6 bases). V gave up 5 bases and J gave up 8 bases, with 17 bases separating them. The germline CDR1 and CDR2 sequences are SNHLY and FYNNEI. The CDR3 covers 14 residues.

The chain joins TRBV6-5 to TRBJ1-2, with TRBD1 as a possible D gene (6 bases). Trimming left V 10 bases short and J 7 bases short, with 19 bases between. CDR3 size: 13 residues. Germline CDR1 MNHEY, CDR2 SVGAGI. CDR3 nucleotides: TGTGCCACGAGGGACATCCAGGTTTTTGGCTACACCTTC. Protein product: CATRDIQVFGYTF.

In DNA, the CDR3 is TGTGCCAGCAGGAGGGCTAGCGGGCCCCAAGAGACCCAGTACTTC. Translated: CASRRASGPQETQYF. The chain is built from TRBV2 and TRBJ2-5; 8 nucleotides match TRBD2. Unmatched junction bases numbered 7, after V lost 6 bases and J lost 1 base. This CDR3 region has 15 residues. From germline, CDR1 is SNHLY and CDR2 FYNNEI.

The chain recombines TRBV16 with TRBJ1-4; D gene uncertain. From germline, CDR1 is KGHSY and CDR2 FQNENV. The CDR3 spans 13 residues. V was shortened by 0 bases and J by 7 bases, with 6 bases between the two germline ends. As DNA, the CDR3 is TGTGCCAGCAGCCAATCGCGGAGTGAAAAACTGTTTTTT. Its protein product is CASSQSRSEKLFF.

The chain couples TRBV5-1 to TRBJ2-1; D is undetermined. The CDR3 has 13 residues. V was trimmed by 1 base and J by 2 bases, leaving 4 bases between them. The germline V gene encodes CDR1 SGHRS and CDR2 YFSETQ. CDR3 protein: CASSLSPYNEQFF. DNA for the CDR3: TGCGCCAGCAGCTTGAGTCCCTACAATGAGCAGTTCTTC.

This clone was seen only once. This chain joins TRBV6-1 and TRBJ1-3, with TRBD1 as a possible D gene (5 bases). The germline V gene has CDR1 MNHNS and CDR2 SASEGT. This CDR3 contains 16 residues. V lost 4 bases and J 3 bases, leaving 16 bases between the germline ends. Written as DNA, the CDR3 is TGTGCCAGCAGTGTCATTTGGGGCGCCGGTGGAAACACCATATATTTT. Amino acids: CASSVIWGAGGNTIYF.